This TCR beta chain was observed in a study of T cell changes during pregnancy in multiple sclerosis. Data came from immunoSEQ multiplex PCR; TCRdb stores just in-frame clones and leaves some out. The data hold about 87,000 clones, with 93% observed a single time. Germline values: CDR1 MNHNS, CDR2 SASEGT. The CDR3 loop spans 14 amino acids. Germline trimming cut 7 bases from V and 4 bases from J; bases unmatched to any gene: 8. This receptor was taken from a female donor in good health, enrolled as a control in a pregnancy study. The material sequenced was peripheral blood, taken in the third trimester of pregnancy. J is TRBJ2-7 and V is TRBV6-1, with 9 bases fitting TRBD2. CDR3 sequence reads: CASNKESGRYEQYF. CDR3 DNA: TGTGCCAGCAATAAGGAAAGCGGGAGGTACGAGCAGTACTTC.